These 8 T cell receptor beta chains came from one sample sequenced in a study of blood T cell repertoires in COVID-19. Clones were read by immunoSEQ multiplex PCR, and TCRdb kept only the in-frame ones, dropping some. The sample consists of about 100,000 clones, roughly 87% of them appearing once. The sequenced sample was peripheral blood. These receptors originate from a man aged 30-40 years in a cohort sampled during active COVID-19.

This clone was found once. CDR3 nucleotides: TGCGCCAGCAGCCAAGAACAAACAGATACGCAGTATTTT. This sequence encodes CASSQEQTDTQYF. The chain has TRBV4-1 and TRBJ2-3; D unresolved. The CDR3 loop spans 13 amino acids. Per germline, CDR1 MGHRA and CDR2 YSYEKL. Trimming pared 0 bases from V and 3 bases from J, leaving 4 bases between.

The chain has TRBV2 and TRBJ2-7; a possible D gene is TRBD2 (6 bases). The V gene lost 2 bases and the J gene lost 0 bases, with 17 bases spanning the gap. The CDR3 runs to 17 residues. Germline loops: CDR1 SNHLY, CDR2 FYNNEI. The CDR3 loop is CASSETVRDVSSYEQYF. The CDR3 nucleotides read TGTGCCAGCAGTGAAACGGTGCGGGACGTGAGCTCCTACGAGCAGTACTTC.

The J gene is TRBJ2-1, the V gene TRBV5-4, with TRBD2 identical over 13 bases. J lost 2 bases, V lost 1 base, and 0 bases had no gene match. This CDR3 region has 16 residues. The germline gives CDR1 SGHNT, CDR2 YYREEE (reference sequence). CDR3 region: CASSLTSGGAYNEQFF. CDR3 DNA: TGTGCCAGCAGCTTGACTAGCGGGGGGGCCTACAATGAGCAGTTCTTC.

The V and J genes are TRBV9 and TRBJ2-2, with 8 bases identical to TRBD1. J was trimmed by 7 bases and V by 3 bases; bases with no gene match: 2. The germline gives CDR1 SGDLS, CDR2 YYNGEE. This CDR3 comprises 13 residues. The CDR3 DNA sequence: TGTGCCAGCAGCGCAGGGGGCAGCGGGGAGCTGTTTTTT. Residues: CASSAGGSGELFF.

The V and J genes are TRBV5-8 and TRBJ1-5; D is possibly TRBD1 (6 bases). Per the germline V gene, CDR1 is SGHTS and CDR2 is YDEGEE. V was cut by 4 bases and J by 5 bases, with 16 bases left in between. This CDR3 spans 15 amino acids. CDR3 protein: CASSLNTGSDQPQHF. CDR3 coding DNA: TGTGCCAGCAGCCTAAACACAGGGAGCGATCAGCCCCAGCATTTT.

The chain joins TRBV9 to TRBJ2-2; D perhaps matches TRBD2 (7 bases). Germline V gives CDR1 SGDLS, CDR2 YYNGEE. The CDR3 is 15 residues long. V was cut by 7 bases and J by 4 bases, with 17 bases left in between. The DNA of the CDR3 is TGTGCCAGCTCGAGGGGGGGGCAGAGCACCGGGGAGCTGTTTTTT. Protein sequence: CASSRGGQSTGELFF.

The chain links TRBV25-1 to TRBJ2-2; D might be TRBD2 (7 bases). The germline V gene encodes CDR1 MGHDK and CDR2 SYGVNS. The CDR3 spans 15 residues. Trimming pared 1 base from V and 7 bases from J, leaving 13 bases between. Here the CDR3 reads CASSEWGGQGGELFF. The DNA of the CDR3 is TGTGCCAGCAGTGAATGGGGGGGGCAAGGCGGGGAGCTGTTTTTT.

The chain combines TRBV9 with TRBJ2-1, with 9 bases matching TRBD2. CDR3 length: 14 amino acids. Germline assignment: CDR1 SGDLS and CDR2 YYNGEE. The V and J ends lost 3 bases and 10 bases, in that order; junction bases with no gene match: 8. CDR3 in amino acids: CASSAHLTSGEQFF. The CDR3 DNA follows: TGTGCCAGCAGCGCCCACTTAACTAGCGGGGAGCAGTTCTTC.